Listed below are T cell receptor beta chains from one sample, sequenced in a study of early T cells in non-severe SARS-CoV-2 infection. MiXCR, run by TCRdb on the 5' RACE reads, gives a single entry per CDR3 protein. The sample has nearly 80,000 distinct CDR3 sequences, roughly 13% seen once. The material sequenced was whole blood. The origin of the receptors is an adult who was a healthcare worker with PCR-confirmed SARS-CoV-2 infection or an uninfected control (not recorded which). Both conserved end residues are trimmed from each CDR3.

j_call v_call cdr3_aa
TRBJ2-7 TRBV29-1 SVIRGNSYEQY
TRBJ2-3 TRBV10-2 ASSESPSGVETQY
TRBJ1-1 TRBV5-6 ASSLGLAEAF
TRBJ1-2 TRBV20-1 SAGQGPNLYGYT
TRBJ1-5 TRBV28 ASSGIGIRVRNQPQH
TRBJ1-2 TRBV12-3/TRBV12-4 ASSFTFGSFNYGYT
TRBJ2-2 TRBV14 ATSVQGVDTGELF
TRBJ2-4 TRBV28 ASSQARSGSTKNIQY
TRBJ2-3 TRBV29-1 SGRSGKEDTQY
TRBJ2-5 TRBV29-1 SVQEETQY
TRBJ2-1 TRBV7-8 ASSVALRSYNEQF
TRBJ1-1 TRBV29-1 SGGANREAF
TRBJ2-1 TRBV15 ATSRSGGGLSRSYNEQF
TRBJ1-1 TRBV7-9 ASSFHQNTEAF
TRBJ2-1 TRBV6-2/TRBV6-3 ASSSGTGEVNEQF
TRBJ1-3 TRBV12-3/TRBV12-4 ASSHRQGRGTIGNTIY
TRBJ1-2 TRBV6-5 ASRTSQGTYGYT
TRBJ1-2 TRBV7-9 ASSLDQEGYT
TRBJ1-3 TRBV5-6 ASMGQGNSGNTIY
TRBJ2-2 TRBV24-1 ATSDSILNTGELF
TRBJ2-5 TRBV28 ASSLTGTSGKETQY
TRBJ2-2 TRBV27 ASSFGGLTGELF
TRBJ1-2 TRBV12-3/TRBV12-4 ASSMGSDRGRGYT
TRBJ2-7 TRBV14 ASSRTNRGEQY
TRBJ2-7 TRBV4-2 ASSQDLGYEQY
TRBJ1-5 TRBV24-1 ATGQYSNQPQH